Listed below are T cell receptor beta chains from one sample, sequenced in a study of cytomegalovirus exposure and HLA in healthy donors. TCRdb keeps only in-frame clones here, not all; method: immunoSEQ multiplex PCR. The sample includes roughly 200,000 clones, 75% to 90% seen only once; the top ten take 1%. Specimen: PBMCs. The source is a woman aged 18-29 years in good health and CMV-seronegative. CDR3s include the opening cysteine and the closing phenylalanine or tryptophan. Each record gives: D gene, V gene, J gene, clone size, CDR3 DNA, CDR3 protein. The D gene is left open where the match is weak. Size is omitted from some rows. Given values are once, few, many or a class for expanded clones.

D: -
V: TRBV19
J: TRBJ1-1
size: once
DNA: TGTGCCAGTAGTATAGTGGGAGGCACTGAAGCTTTCTTT
CDR3: CASSIVGGTEAFF

D: -
V: TRBV29-1
J: TRBJ1-3
size: -
DNA: TGCAGCGGTGCCGGTGCTGGAAACACCATATATTTT
CDR3: CSGAGAGNTIYF

D: -
V: TRBV7-2
J: TRBJ2-3
size: -
DNA: TGTGCCAGCAGCTTAGACAGGGTACAAGATACGCAGTATTTT
CDR3: CASSLDRVQDTQYF

D: TRBD1
V: TRBV6-5
J: TRBJ1-1
size: -
DNA: TGTGCCAGCAGTTACACAGGGGCGGGCACTGAAGCTTTCTTT
CDR3: CASSYTGAGTEAFF

D: -
V: TRBV18
J: TRBJ2-2
size: -
DNA: TGTGCCAGCTCACCACCGGGGCAGCGGGCAAACACCGGGGAGCTGTTTTTT
CDR3: CASSPPGQRANTGELFF

D: TRBD2
V: TRBV10-1
J: TRBJ2-3
size: -
DNA: TGCGCCAGCAGTGAGGGGCGGGGGGGCGGAGGAGATACGCAGTATTTT
CDR3: CASSEGRGGGGDTQYF

D: -
V: TRBV4-3
J: TRBJ2-7
size: -
DNA: TGCGCCAGCAGCCAAGATACAGGGCTAAACGAGCAGTACTTC
CDR3: CASSQDTGLNEQYF

D: TRBD2
V: TRBV4-1
J: TRBJ2-1
size: -
DNA: TGCGCCAGCAGCCAGGCGAATAGCGGGGGGGGGAACAATGAGCAGTTCTTC
CDR3: CASSQANSGGGNNEQFF

D: -
V: TRBV10-2
J: TRBJ1-6
size: -
DNA: TGCGCCAGCAGTGAGTCGGGCGGGGCACCACCCCTCCACTTT
CDR3: CASSESGGAPPLHF

D: TRBD1
V: TRBV30
J: TRBJ1-1
size: -
DNA: TGTGCCTGTACGCCCGGGACAGGGAAAGACACTGAAGCTTTCTTT
CDR3: CACTPGTGKDTEAFF

D: TRBD2
V: TRBV27
J: TRBJ2-3
size: once
DNA: TGTGCCAGCAGTTTAATAGGCGGGGGGGCCGGAGATACGCAGTATTTT
CDR3: CASSLIGGGAGDTQYF

D: -
V: TRBV29-1
J: TRBJ1-1
size: -
DNA: TGCAGCGTTGTCGGGGTGACGGGTATGAACACTGAAGCTTTCTTT
CDR3: CSVVGVTGMNTEAFF

D: TRBD1
V: TRBV29-1
J: TRBJ1-1
size: -
DNA: TGCAGCGTCCTTACAGGGGGAAACACTGAAGCTTTCTTT
CDR3: CSVLTGGNTEAFF

D: TRBD1
V: TRBV6-5
J: TRBJ1-4
size: -
DNA: TGTGCCAGCACCCTCGCGGCACAGGGGCAGGGGGAACTGTTTTTT
CDR3: CASTLAAQGQGELFF

D: TRBD2
V: TRBV27
J: TRBJ2-7
size: -
DNA: TGTGCCAGCAGTTTATCGACTAGCGGGAGGGCAGAGCAGTACTTC
CDR3: CASSLSTSGRAEQYF

D: -
V: TRBV30
J: TRBJ1-4
size: -
DNA: TGTGCCTGGGACACCGCGGGGGAACTGTTTTTT
CDR3: CAWDTAGELFF

D: TRBD2
V: TRBV11-3
J: TRBJ2-7
size: -
DNA: TGTGCCAGCAGCCCGTCGACTAGCACAGGCGAGCAGTACTTC
CDR3: CASSPSTSTGEQYF

D: -
V: TRBV19
J: TRBJ1-1
size: -
DNA: TGTGCCAGCATCGGTCAAATGAACACTGAAGCTTTCTTT
CDR3: CASIGQMNTEAFF

D: -
V: TRBV7-2
J: TRBJ1-1
size: -
DNA: TGTGCCAGCAGCACCGGGATCGAAGCTTTCTTT
CDR3: CASSTGIEAFF

D: -
V: TRBV4-3
J: TRBJ2-1
size: -
DNA: TGCGCCAGCAGCCAAGATTCCCCCTGGAGTTCCTCCTACAATGAGCAGTTCTTC
CDR3: CASSQDSPWSSSYNEQFF

D: -
V: TRBV7-2
J: TRBJ1-2
size: once
DNA: TGTGCCAGCAGCTTAGCAGCCCTTGACTATGGCTACACCTTC
CDR3: CASSLAALDYGYTF

D: TRBD1
V: TRBV4-1
J: TRBJ1-2
size: -
DNA: TGCGCCAGCAGCCAAATGACAGGGGGCGCTTATGGCTACACCTTC
CDR3: CASSQMTGGAYGYTF

D: TRBD1
V: TRBV9
J: TRBJ1-1
size: -
DNA: TGTGCCAGCAGCGTAGGGGCGGGACAGTCGAACACTGAAGCTTTCTTT
CDR3: CASSVGAGQSNTEAFF

D: TRBD1
V: TRBV5-6
J: TRBJ1-2
size: -
DNA: TGTGCCAGCAGCGGTGGGACAGGGGCTGGCTACACCTTC
CDR3: CASSGGTGAGYTF

D: -
V: TRBV6-1
J: TRBJ2-7
size: -
DNA: TGTGCCAGCAGTGTAGCCAGCGAATCGGTCGAGCAGTACTTC
CDR3: CASSVASESVEQYF

D: -
V: TRBV7-2
J: TRBJ2-1
size: -
DNA: TGTGCCAGCAGAACGGGGACTGACTCCTACAATGAGCAGTTCTTC
CDR3: CASRTGTDSYNEQFF

D: TRBD1
V: TRBV2
J: TRBJ1-5
size: few
DNA: TGTGCCAGCAGTGCGACAGGGGGCGAAGGACAGCCCCAGCATTTT
CDR3: CASSATGGEGQPQHF

D: -
V: TRBV7-3
J: TRBJ2-3
size: -
DNA: TGTGCCAGCAGCTTAGGGAGTCGCACAGATACGCAGTATTTT
CDR3: CASSLGSRTDTQYF

D: TRBD2
V: TRBV9
J: TRBJ2-7
size: -
DNA: TGTGCCAGCAGCGTATCGAGCGGGGGGCTCTACGAGCAGTACTTC
CDR3: CASSVSSGGLYEQYF

D: -
V: TRBV11-2
J: TRBJ2-5
size: -
DNA: TGTGCCAGCAAAAGGAGGGGCTCCCGCGCGCAAGAGACCCAGTACTTC
CDR3: CASKRRGSRAQETQYF

D: TRBD1
V: TRBV11-2
J: TRBJ1-1
size: -
DNA: TGTGCCAGCAGCATACCGGACAGGCGATCGCTAATGAACACTGAAGCTTTCTTT
CDR3: CASSIPDRRSLMNTEAFF

D: TRBD2
V: TRBV5-6
J: TRBJ2-7
size: -
DNA: TGTGCCAGCAGCCCCTCGGGGGGTCCATGGGAGCAGTACTTC
CDR3: CASSPSGGPWEQYF

D: TRBD2
V: TRBV15
J: TRBJ2-2
size: -
DNA: TGTGCCACGCGGGGGAGGCGAGCGAACACCGGGGAGCTGTTTTTT
CDR3: CATRGRRANTGELFF

D: TRBD1
V: TRBV18
J: TRBJ1-6
size: -
DNA: TGTGCCAGCTCACCCGGGACAGGGGAGGCACCCCTCCACTTT
CDR3: CASSPGTGEAPLHF

D: TRBD2
V: TRBV4-1
J: TRBJ2-4
size: -
DNA: TGCGCCAGCAGCCAGACCGGGACTAGCGGGGGGGCCGGGAAAAACATTCAGTACTTC
CDR3: CASSQTGTSGGAGKNIQYF

D: -
V: TRBV4-1
J: TRBJ2-7
size: -
DNA: TGCGCCAGCAGCCAAGGGCATCTCTACGAGCAGTACTTC
CDR3: CASSQGHLYEQYF

D: TRBD2
V: TRBV5-1
J: TRBJ2-3
size: -
DNA: TGCGCCAGCAGTGTGCTAGCGGGAGCAGATACGCAGTATTTT
CDR3: CASSVLAGADTQYF

D: TRBD1
V: TRBV6-6
J: TRBJ2-5
size: -
DNA: TGTGCCAGCAGGGACAGGGCCCAAGAGACCCAGTACTTC
CDR3: CASRDRAQETQYF

D: TRBD1
V: TRBV5-1
J: TRBJ1-4
size: -
DNA: TGCGCCAGCAGCTCCACAGGGGCAACTAATGAAAAACTGTTTTTT
CDR3: CASSSTGATNEKLFF

D: TRBD1
V: TRBV27
J: TRBJ2-2
size: -
DNA: TGTGCCAGCAGCTGGGACAGTGTCGCCGGGGAGCTGTTTTTT
CDR3: CASSWDSVAGELFF

D: -
V: TRBV6-1
J: TRBJ2-5
size: -
DNA: TGTGCCAGCAGTCCCCAGAGGGCAGAGACCCAGTACTTC
CDR3: CASSPQRAETQYF

D: -
V: TRBV27
J: TRBJ2-7
size: -
DNA: TGTGCCAGCAGTTCGTCCTTCTACGAGCAGTACTTC
CDR3: CASSSSFYEQYF

D: -
V: TRBV10-1
J: TRBJ2-2
size: -
DNA: TGCGCCAGCAGTGAGCCCCTACCAGGGCGTGGATTCGGGGAGCTGTTTTTT
CDR3: CASSEPLPGRGFGELFF

D: TRBD1
V: TRBV5-6
J: TRBJ2-7
size: -
DNA: TGTGCCAGCAGCCGGACAGGGTCCCACGAGCAGTACTTC
CDR3: CASSRTGSHEQYF

D: TRBD1
V: TRBV7-9
J: TRBJ1-3
size: -
DNA: TGTGCCAGCAGCCTCAGGGACAGGATCTCTGGAAACACCATATATTTT
CDR3: CASSLRDRISGNTIYF

D: -
V: TRBV18
J: TRBJ1-4
size: once
DNA: TGTGCCAGCTCACCACCCGGTCAGTTCGGGGAAAAACTGTTTTTT
CDR3: CASSPPGQFGEKLFF

D: TRBD1
V: TRBV18
J: TRBJ2-7
size: -
DNA: TGTGCCAGCTCACCACCCCAGGCAGGGGGCTACCGATCCTACGAGCAGTACTTC
CDR3: CASSPPQAGGYRSYEQYF

D: TRBD1
V: TRBV11-2
J: TRBJ2-2
size: -
DNA: TGTGCCAGCTGCCAGGGGGACAGGGTTAACACCGGGGAGCTGTTTTTT
CDR3: CASCQGDRVNTGELFF

D: -
V: TRBV6-5
J: TRBJ2-2
size: few
DNA: TGTGCCAGCAGTTTGTCTTCCACCGGGGAGCTGTTTTTT
CDR3: CASSLSSTGELFF

D: -
V: TRBV11-2
J: TRBJ1-2
size: -
DNA: TGTGCCAGCAGCTTAGCTGCGAATAACTATGGCTACACCTTC
CDR3: CASSLAANNYGYTF

D: TRBD2
V: TRBV10-2
J: TRBJ2-1
size: -
DNA: TGCGCCAGCAGTCCGGGGACTAGCGGGACTTATGAGCAGTTCTTC
CDR3: CASSPGTSGTYEQFF

D: -
V: TRBV29-1
J: TRBJ1-2
size: once
DNA: TGCAGCGTTGACAGGGAATTTCAACTAATGGGCTACACCTTC
CDR3: CSVDREFQLMGYTF

D: -
V: TRBV4-1
J: TRBJ2-5
size: -
DNA: TGCGCCAGCAGCACTAAGGTGGCGGGGATCCAAGAGACCCAGTACTTC
CDR3: CASSTKVAGIQETQYF

D: TRBD1
V: TRBV5-1
J: TRBJ2-7
size: -
DNA: TGCGCCAGCAGCTCCTCCGGGACAGGCCCCTACGAGCAGTACTTC
CDR3: CASSSSGTGPYEQYF

D: -
V: TRBV28
J: TRBJ1-3
size: few
DNA: TGTGCCAGCAGTTTCGGGTTTTGGGGAAACACCATATATTTT
CDR3: CASSFGFWGNTIYF

D: TRBD2
V: TRBV7-6
J: TRBJ2-1
size: -
DNA: TGTGCCAGCAGTTTCCTAGCGGGGGATGAGCAGTTCTTC
CDR3: CASSFLAGDEQFF

D: -
V: TRBV11-2
J: TRBJ2-7
size: -
DNA: TGTGCCAGCAGCCCCACCAAAGACTCTAGGCTAGGTAATTGGGTGCAGTACTTC
CDR3: CASSPTKDSRLGNWVQYF

D: -
V: TRBV6-1
J: TRBJ2-1
size: few
DNA: TGTGCCAGCACCAGGAACAGGGATGAGCAGTTCTTC
CDR3: CASTRNRDEQFF

D: -
V: TRBV19
J: TRBJ1-1
size: -
DNA: TGTGCCAGTAGTGGGGGGGGGAAGGGCGTCAAGTCGAACACTGAAGCTTTCTTT
CDR3: CASSGGGKGVKSNTEAFF

D: -
V: TRBV27
J: TRBJ1-2
size: few
DNA: TGTGCCAGCAGTTTATCTGCGGGCGGTTATGGCTACACCTTC
CDR3: CASSLSAGGYGYTF